Presented here are 17 T cell receptor beta chains from one specimen sequenced in a study of blood T cell repertoires in COVID-19. TCRdb's table, derived via immunoSEQ multiplex PCR, lists solely in-frame clones and lacks some. Of 260,000 or so clones in the sample, 85% are singletons; the top ten hold around 2.5%. Sequenced material: PBMCs or T cells enriched from blood (not recorded which). All receptors derive from a woman between 45 and 65 years old who had recovered from COVID-19.

V usage is TRBV6-1 and J usage is TRBJ1-1; D is possibly TRBD1 (6 bases). This CDR3 is built from 16 residues. Germline loops: CDR1 MNHNS, CDR2 SASEGT. V dropped 4 bases and J dropped 5 bases, with 20 bases sitting between them. For the CDR3, the DNA is TGTGCCAGCAGTGTAGTATTAACAGGGACGTCGACTGAAGCTTTCTTT. Its protein product is CASSVVLTGTSTEAFF.

V usage is TRBV27 and J usage is TRBJ1-6; perhaps TRBD1 as D (5 bases). Germline assignment: CDR1 MNHEY and CDR2 SMNVEV (reference sequence). Trimming cost V 2 bases and J 1 base, with 9 bases left between them. There are 16 residues in the CDR3. This chain's CDR3 is CASSLRRGSYNSPLHF. The CDR3 DNA is TGTGCCAGCAGTTTACGAAGGGGTTCCTATAATTCACCCCTCCACTTT.

The V gene is TRBV5-1, the J gene TRBJ1-2, with 7 bases matching TRBD1. V was pared by 4 bases and J by 4 bases, with 7 bases of the junction left unmatched. Germline V gene data show CDR1 as SGHRS and CDR2 as YFSETQ. This CDR3 spans 14 amino acids. The CDR3 protein is CASSPSQGSYGYTF. The CDR3 DNA is TGCGCCAGCAGCCCCTCACAGGGGAGCTATGGCTACACCTTC.

The V gene is TRBV28, the J gene TRBJ1-2; D call uncertain. This CDR3 is built from 12 residues. V lost 1 base and J lost 7, with 7 bases in between. Germline V CDR1 and CDR2: MDHEN, SYDVKM. The CDR3 here is CASSLYLSGYTF. Here the CDR3 DNA reads TGTGCCAGCAGTTTATATCTCAGTGGCTACACCTTC.

The genes are TRBV28 and TRBJ1-1, with D possibly matching TRBD1 (5 bases). V dropped 5 bases and J dropped 5 bases, with 18 bases sitting between them. The CDR3 sequence is 15 residues long. Germline V gene data show CDR1 as MDHEN and CDR2 as SYDVKM. This CDR3 is CASSVGGGGETEAFF. The CDR3 nucleotides are TGTGCCAGCAGTGTCGGTGGGGGAGGTGAGACTGAAGCTTTCTTT.

The chain carries TRBV7-8 and TRBJ2-5; 7 nucleotides align to TRBD2. The CDR3 runs to 15 residues. J gave up 4 bases and V 5 bases, and 10 bases lay outside the gene matches. CDR1 SGHVS and CDR2 FQNEAQ come from the germline V gene. CDR3 in amino acids: CASSPPSGERETQYF. In DNA, the CDR3 is TGTGCCAGCAGCCCCCCGAGCGGGGAGCGAGAGACCCAGTACTTC.

The chain carries TRBV18 and TRBJ1-4; TRBD1 aligns across 7 bases. The CDR3 sequence is 18 residues long. Germline assignment: CDR1 KGHSH and CDR2 LQKENI. V dropped 3 bases and J dropped 7; count of bases not matched to a gene: 17. The CDR3 nucleotides read TGTGCCAGCTCACCCCGAAAGACAGGGACGCGAGGAGGTGAAAAACTGTTTTTT. Translating it yields CASSPRKTGTRGGEKLFF.

The rearrangement links TRBV10-2 to TRBJ2-1, with 9 bases matching TRBD2. The CDR3 is 13 amino acids. Germline V gene data show CDR1 as WSHSY and CDR2 as SAAADI. V lost 7 bases to trimming and J lost 12 bases; unmatched junction nucleotides: 10. DNA for the CDR3: TGCGCCAGCACCGATTTTAGCGGGAGAGTGCAGTTCTTC. As protein: CASTDFSGRVQFF.

The chain carries TRBV5-1 and TRBJ1-2; D remains ambiguous. The CDR3 covers 13 residues. Trimming pared 7 bases from V and 3 bases from J, leaving 13 bases between. Germline CDR1 is SGHRS and CDR2 is YFSETQ. CDR3 protein: CASGGFGDYGYTF. In DNA form, the CDR3 reads TGCGCCAGCGGAGGGTTTGGGGACTATGGCTACACCTTC.

CDR3 amino acids: CASSEWGQAGQPQHF. The CDR3 DNA reads TGTGCCAGCAGTGAATGGGGACAGGCTGGTCAGCCCCAGCATTTT. The rearrangement uses TRBV6-1 and TRBJ1-5; 8 bases line up with TRBD1. Losses at the gene ends were 2 bases for V and 6 bases for J; bases not matched to a gene: 6. CDR1 is MNHNS and CDR2 is SASEGT in the germline V gene. This CDR3 has 15 residues.

This chain connects TRBV11-3 to TRBJ2-2; 8 nucleotides match TRBD1. The V gene's germline CDR1 is SGHNT and CDR2 YENEEA. V gave up 5 bases and J gave up 1 base; unmatched junction bases: 6. The CDR3 spans 16 residues. CDR3 nucleotides: TGTGCCAGCAGCCCATGGGGACAGGAGAACACCGGGGAGCTGTTTTTT. Amino acid sequence: CASSPWGQENTGELFF.

The chain employs TRBV29-1 and TRBJ1-2, with TRBD1 matching over 9 bases. The CDR3 totals 12 residues. V was clipped by 7 bases and J by 4 bases; unmatched bases: 4. Germline V gene data show CDR1 as SQVTM and CDR2 as ANQGSEA. The CDR3 region is CSAGQGSYGYTF. In DNA, the CDR3 is TGCAGCGCGGGACAGGGCTCCTATGGCTACACCTTC.

The chain uses TRBV5-1 and TRBJ2-7, with TRBD2 identical over 7 bases. This CDR3 spans 15 amino acids. With V trimmed by 0 bases and J by 1 base, 4 bases remained unmatched. CDR1 is SGHRS, CDR2 YFSETQ, per germline. In DNA, the CDR3 is TGCGCCAGCAGCTTGGGGCTAGCGGCATCCTACGAGCAGTACTTC. It translates to CASSLGLAASYEQYF.

CDR3 residues: CASSSQGSETQYF. CDR3 nucleotides: TGTGCCAGCAGCTCACAGGGAAGTGAGACCCAGTACTTC. The chain has TRBV7-3 and TRBJ2-5; the D gene is possibly TRBD1 (6 bases). V was cut by 4 bases and J by 5 bases, with 11 bases left in between. CDR3 size: 13 residues. Germline CDR1 and CDR2: SGHTA and FQGTGA.

This clone was picked up one time. The chain is built from TRBV9 and TRBJ2-5, with D maybe TRBD2 (6 bases). From germline, CDR1 is SGDLS and CDR2 YYNGEE. This CDR3 spans 15 amino acids. V gave up 4 bases and J gave up 4 bases, with 17 bases separating them. CDR3 residues: CASSQEGEGRETQYF. The DNA of the CDR3 is TGTGCCAGCAGCCAGGAGGGAGAGGGAAGAGAGACCCAGTACTTC.

This clone was detected a few times. The CDR3 DNA is TGTGCCTGGACCACAGAAGAGGACAGGGTTAATTCACCCCTCCACTTT. This translates into CAWTTEEDRVNSPLHF. This chain uses TRBV30 with TRBJ1-6; 8 nucleotides match TRBD1. V lost 4 bases, J lost 6 bases, and 11 bases stayed unmatched. Germline V gives CDR1 GTSNPN, CDR2 SVGIG (reference sequence). The CDR3 sequence is 16 residues long.

The chain is built from TRBV7-9 and TRBJ1-6, with D perhaps TRBD1 (5 bases). This CDR3 contains 15 residues. Trimming stripped 3 bases from V and 8 bases from J, with 14 bases between. CDR1 is SEHNR, CDR2 FQNEAQ, per germline (reference sequence). This CDR3 is CASSFSGLGDSPLHF. The CDR3 nucleotides read TGTGCCAGCAGCTTCTCCGGGCTAGGGGATTCACCCCTCCACTTT.